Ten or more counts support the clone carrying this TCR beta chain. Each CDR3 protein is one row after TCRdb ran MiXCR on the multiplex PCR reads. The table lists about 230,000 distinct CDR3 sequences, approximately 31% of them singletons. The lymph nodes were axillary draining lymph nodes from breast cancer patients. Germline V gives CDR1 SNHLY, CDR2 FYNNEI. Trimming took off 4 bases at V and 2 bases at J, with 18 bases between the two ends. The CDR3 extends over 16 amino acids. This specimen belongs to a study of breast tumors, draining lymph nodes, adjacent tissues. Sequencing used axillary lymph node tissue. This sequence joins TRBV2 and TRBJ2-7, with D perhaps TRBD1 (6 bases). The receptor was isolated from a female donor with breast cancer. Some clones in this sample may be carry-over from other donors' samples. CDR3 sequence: CASSGSDSALPYEQYF. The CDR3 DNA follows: TGTGCCAGCAGTGGGTCGGACAGCGCCCTTCCCTACGAGCAGTACTTC.